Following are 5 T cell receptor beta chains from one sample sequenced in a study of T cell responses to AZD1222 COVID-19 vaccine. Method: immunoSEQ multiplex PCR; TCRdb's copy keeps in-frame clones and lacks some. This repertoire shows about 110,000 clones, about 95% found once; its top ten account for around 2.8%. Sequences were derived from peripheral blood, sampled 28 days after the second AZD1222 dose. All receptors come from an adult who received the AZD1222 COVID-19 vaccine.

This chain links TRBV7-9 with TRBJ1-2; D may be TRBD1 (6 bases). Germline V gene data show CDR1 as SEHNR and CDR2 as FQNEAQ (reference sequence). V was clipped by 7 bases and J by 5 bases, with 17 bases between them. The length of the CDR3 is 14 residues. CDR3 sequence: CASTRTGGHYGYTF. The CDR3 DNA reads TGTGCCAGCACCCGAACGGGGGGCCATTATGGCTACACCTTC.

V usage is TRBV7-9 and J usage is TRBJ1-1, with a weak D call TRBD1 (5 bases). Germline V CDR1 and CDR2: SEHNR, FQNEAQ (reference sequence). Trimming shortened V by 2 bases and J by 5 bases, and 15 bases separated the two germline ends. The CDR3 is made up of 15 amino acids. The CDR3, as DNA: TGTGCCAGCAGCTTATTTAAGGGGAGGAAAACTGAAGCTTTCTTT. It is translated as CASSLFKGRKTEAFF. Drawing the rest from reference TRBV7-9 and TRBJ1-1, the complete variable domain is DTGVSQNPRHKITKRGQNVTFRCDPISEHNRLYWYRQTLGQGPEFLTYFQNEAQLEKSRLLSDRFSAERPKGSFSTLEIQRTEQGDSAMYLCASSLFKGRKTEAFFGQGTRLTVV.

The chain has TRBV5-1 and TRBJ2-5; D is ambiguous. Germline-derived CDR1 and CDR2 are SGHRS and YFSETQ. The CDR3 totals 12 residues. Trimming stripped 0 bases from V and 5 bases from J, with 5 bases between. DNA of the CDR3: TGCGCCAGCAGCTTGGAGTCGGAGACCCAGTACTTC. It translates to CASSLESETQYF.

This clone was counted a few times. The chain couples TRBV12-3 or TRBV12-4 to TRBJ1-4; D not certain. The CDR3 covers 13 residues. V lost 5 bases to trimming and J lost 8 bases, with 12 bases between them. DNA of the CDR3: TGTGCCAGCAGTCCGACCGGGTTCGAAAAACTGTTTTTT. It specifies CASSPTGFEKLFF.

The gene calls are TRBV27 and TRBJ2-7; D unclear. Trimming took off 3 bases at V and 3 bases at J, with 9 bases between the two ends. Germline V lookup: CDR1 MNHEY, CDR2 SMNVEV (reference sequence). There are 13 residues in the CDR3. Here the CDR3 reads CASSLGYLYEQYF. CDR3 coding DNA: TGTGCCAGCAGTTTGGGATATCTCTACGAGCAGTACTTC.